The 32 T cell receptor beta chains below were found in one sample sequenced in a study of response to subunit inactivated influenza vaccine. One entry per CDR3 protein results from TCRdb running MiXCR on the RT-PCR reads. Counted here are approximately 700,000 distinct CDR3 sequences, less than 20% occurring once; the ten biggest clones make up roughly 11%. This sample comprised PBMCs from blood, obtained approximately 12 days after vaccination. The receptors were gathered from a man aged 50 or older who received an inactivated influenza vaccine.

At least ten counts were recorded for this clonotype. The genes are TRBV29-1 and TRBJ2-7; D remains ambiguous. CDR3 size: 14 residues. Germline V gives CDR1 SQVTM, CDR2 ANQGSEA. V lost 5 bases and J 2 bases, leaving 16 bases between the germline ends. The CDR3 sequence: CSVRRSSLTYEQYF. Here the CDR3 DNA reads TGCAGCGTTCGGCGGTCTTCCCTTACCTACGAGCAGTACTTC.

This clonotype was picked up a small number of times. This chain connects TRBV20-1 to TRBJ2-1; D may be TRBD1 or TRBD2 (5 bases each). The V end lost 6 bases, the J end lost 0 bases, and 15 bases lay between the germline ends. Germline V gene lookup returns CDR1 DFQATT and CDR2 SNEGSKA (reference sequence). There are 15 residues in the CDR3. CDR3: CSARDPPSSYNEQFF. CDR3 in DNA: TGCAGTGCCAGGGACCCCCCAAGCTCCTACAATGAGCAGTTCTTC.

The genes are TRBV4-2 and TRBJ1-4; D uncertain. The CDR3 is 14 residues long. V lost 1 base to trimming and J lost 4 bases, with 7 bases between them. CDR1 is LGHNA and CDR2 is YNFKEQ in the germline V gene. DNA of the CDR3: TGTGCCAGCAGCCAAGTAGGGCATAATGAAAAACTGTTTTTT. Its translation: CASSQVGHNEKLFF.

This clonotype has just a few counts. The chain links TRBV7-9 to TRBJ2-3; TRBD1 matches at 8 bases. Per germline, CDR1 SEHNR and CDR2 FQNEAQ (reference sequence). The CDR3 loop spans 13 amino acids. V lost 5 bases to trimming and J lost 8 bases; unmatched junction nucleotides: 6. The CDR3 protein is CASSGGQGGTQYF. The CDR3 nucleotides are TGTGCCAGCAGCGGCGGACAGGGTGGTACGCAGTATTTT.

A few counts support this clonotype. V gene TRBV6-1 combines with J gene TRBJ1-6; D perhaps matches TRBD1 (6 bases). Germline V gives CDR1 MNHNS, CDR2 SASEGT. This CDR3 is built from 14 residues. V gave up 5 bases and J gave up 10 bases, with 15 bases separating them. CDR3 DNA sequence: TGTGCCAGCAGTACAGCCGGGACACTATCACCCCTCCACTTT. The encoded protein is CASSTAGTLSPLHF.

This clonotype has ten or more counts. The genes are TRBV11-1 and TRBJ2-7; TRBD2 might be the D (5 bases). Germline loops: CDR1 SGHAT, CDR2 FQDESV (reference sequence). Trimming stripped 2 bases from V and 5 bases from J, with 10 bases between. CDR3 length: 13 residues. CDR3 DNA: TGTGCCAGCAGCTTACCGGGGAACAACGAGCAGTACTTC. Translated, it gives CASSLPGNNEQYF.

The chain employs TRBV7-9 and TRBJ2-1; TRBD1 might be the D (6 bases). V gave up 5 bases and J gave up 1 base, with 12 bases separating them. CDR1 SEHNR and CDR2 FQNEAQ come from the germline V gene (reference sequence). This CDR3 comprises 15 residues. This chain's CDR3 is CASSEGQGSYNEQFF. In DNA form, the CDR3 reads TGTGCCAGCAGCGAGGGACAAGGATCCTACAATGAGCAGTTCTTC.

This clonotype was counted only a few times. This chain joins TRBV6-5 and TRBJ2-7, with 8 bases that match TRBD2. CDR3 size: 13 residues. V trimming: 3 bases; J trimming: 3 bases; junction bases outside the gene matches: 1. Germline V gives CDR1 MNHEY, CDR2 SVGAGI. CDR3 bases: TGTGCCAGCAGTTATAGCGGGGTCTACGAGCAGTACTTC. Amino acids: CASSYSGVYEQYF.

J is TRBJ1-2 and V is TRBV10-3; 8 bases align to TRBD1. The length of the CDR3 is 20 residues. Germline CDR1 reads ENHRY; CDR2 reads SYGVKD. V gave up 2 bases and J gave up 2 bases; unmatched junction bases: 19. In DNA form, the CDR3 reads TGTGCCATCAGTGAGGGTCCCGGGACAGGCACCCCTACCCAGAACTATGGCTACACCTTC. Translated: CAISEGPGTGTPTQNYGYTF.

This clonotype was counted only a few times. The V and J genes are TRBV21-1 and TRBJ2-3; the listed D gene, TRBD2, was not tested against the DNA. TRBV21-1 is a listed pseudogene. This CDR3 has 19 residues. CDR3 sequence (DNA): TGTGCCAGCAGCAAAGAAGGGAGCCTAGCGGGGGGTTGCACAGATACGCAGTATTTT. Its protein product is CASSKEGSLAGGCTDTQYF.

This chain joins TRBV20-1 and TRBJ2-1; TRBD2 might be the D (6 bases). The CDR3 runs 15 residues. Trimming cost V 6 bases and J 0 bases, with 15 bases left between them. The germline V gene has CDR1 DFQATT and CDR2 SNEGSKA (reference sequence). The CDR3 DNA follows: TGCAGTGCCAGCCTAGCGTCTAGCTCCTACAATGAGCAGTTCTTC. Translation: CSASLASSSYNEQFF.

This clonotype was detected a few times. This rearrangement joins TRBV10-3 to TRBJ2-2; a possible D gene is TRBD2 (5 bases). CDR1 ENHRY and CDR2 SYGVKD come from the germline V gene. This CDR3 comprises 13 residues. The germline V and J ends were trimmed by 5 bases and 6 bases, with 10 bases remaining between them. The CDR3 sequence is CAISLRESGELFF. In nucleotides, the CDR3 is TGTGCCATCAGTTTAAGGGAGTCCGGGGAGCTGTTTTTT.

The J gene is TRBJ2-1, the V gene TRBV5-1; the match to TRBD1 covers 7 bases. The CDR3 length is 15 residues. From germline, CDR1 is SGHRS and CDR2 YFSETQ. Losses at the gene ends were 0 bases for V and 3 bases for J; bases not matched to a gene: 3. This chain's CDR3 is CASSLEGQHYNEQFF. CDR3 sequence (DNA): TGCGCCAGCAGCTTGGAGGGACAGCACTACAATGAGCAGTTCTTC.

This clonotype turned up a few times. The chain carries TRBV4-3 and TRBJ2-5; D is undetermined. CDR3 length: 14 amino acids. V lost 0 bases, J lost 3 bases, and 8 bases lay in between. Germline assignment: CDR1 LGHNA and CDR2 YSLEER. DNA of the CDR3: TGCGCCAGCAGCCAAGATTGGGCAAAAGAGACCCAGTACTTC. Amino acids: CASSQDWAKETQYF.

This clonotype was observed a handful of times. The chain couples TRBV4-2 to TRBJ2-1; D ambiguous. The CDR3 has 15 residues. The V gene lost 0 bases and the J gene lost 4 bases, with 10 bases spanning the gap. Germline CDR1 reads LGHNA; CDR2 reads YNFKEQ. CDR3 nucleotides: TGTGCCAGCAGCCAAGAAAACGACCCGTACAATGAGCAGTTCTTC. Translated: CASSQENDPYNEQFF.

The chain carries TRBV10-3 and TRBJ2-1, with D unclear. Germline CDR1 ENHRY, CDR2 SYGVKD. V was shortened by 2 bases and J by 5 bases, with 7 bases between the two germline ends. This CDR3 region has 13 residues. The CDR3 loop is CAISERNNNEQFF. CDR3 in DNA: TGTGCCATCAGTGAGCGGAACAACAATGAGCAGTTCTTC.

V is TRBV6-5 and J is TRBJ2-1, with 10 bases fitting TRBD2. Germline lookup yields CDR1 MNHEY and CDR2 SVGAGI. This CDR3 is 19 amino acids long. V gave up 0 bases and J gave up 0 bases; unmatched junction bases: 8. The CDR3 region has the DNA TGTGCCAGCAGTTACTCTAGGACTAGCGGCCAGAGCTCCTACAATGAGCAGTTCTTC. This gives the protein CASSYSRTSGQSSYNEQFF.

V and J are TRBV6-2 or TRBV6-3 and TRBJ2-3; 8 bases map to TRBD2. In germline, CDR1 is MNHEY, CDR2 SVGEGT. The CDR3 spans 13 residues. J gave up 9 bases and V 2 bases, and 4 bases lay outside the gene matches. The CDR3 DNA reads TGTGCCAGCAGTTACAGCGGGGGTCAAACGCAGTATTTT. This sequence encodes CASSYSGGQTQYF.

The chain joins TRBV12-3 or TRBV12-4 to TRBJ2-1; D unresolved. V dropped 2 bases and J dropped 5 bases, with 13 bases sitting between them. The CDR3 contains 15 residues. The CDR3 region is CASSLRGRIDNEQFF. CDR3 bases: TGTGCCAGCAGTTTAAGAGGTAGGATCGACAATGAGCAGTTCTTC.

This clonotype appeared a few times. V is TRBV6-1 and J is TRBJ2-7, with D possibly matching TRBD1 (5 bases). V lost 2 bases and J lost 6, with 17 bases in between. The length of the CDR3 is 15 residues. Germline V gene sequence: CDR1 MNHNS, CDR2 SASEGT. CDR3 nucleotide sequence: TGTGCCAGCAGTGAAAGGCAGGGCGGTGGGTCCGAGCAGTACTTC. This encodes CASSERQGGGSEQYF.

The chain couples TRBV5-1 to TRBJ2-5; TRBD1 agrees at 8 bases. CDR3 length equals 19 residues. Trimming removed 1 base from V and 0 bases from J; junction bases left unmatched: 14. The germline CDR1 and CDR2 sequences are SGHRS and YFSETQ. The chain's CDR3 is CASSLTWKLRDRNQETQYF. The CDR3, as DNA: TGCGCCAGCAGCTTGACGTGGAAACTAAGGGACAGGAACCAAGAGACCCAGTACTTC.

This chain uses TRBV20-1 with TRBJ2-1; 8 nucleotides align to TRBD2. CDR1 and CDR2 from the germline V gene are DFQATT and SNEGSKA (reference sequence). V shed 1 base, J shed 8 bases, and the junction held 7 bases outside the gene matches. This CDR3 comprises 14 residues. For the CDR3, the DNA is TGCAGTGCTAGAGTCGGGGGGGGGGCCCATGAGCAGTTCTTC. This sequence encodes CSARVGGGAHEQFF.

This clonotype was seen only a few times. The chain carries TRBV4-1 and TRBJ1-1; 7 nucleotides align to TRBD1. Germline V lookup: CDR1 MGHRA, CDR2 YSYEKL. The CDR3 totals 15 residues. V was clipped by 7 bases and J by 5 bases; unmatched bases: 13. The DNA for the CDR3 is TGCGCCAGCAACGCGGCAGGGGGTTTGCGTACTGAAGCTTTCTTT. It yields the protein CASNAAGGLRTEAFF.

The CDR3 nucleotides are TGTGCCAGCAGCTACGGACTAGCGGGATGGGATGAGCAGTTCTTC. This encodes CASSYGLAGWDEQFF. The rearrangement uses TRBV11-2 and TRBJ2-1, with 12 bases identical to TRBD2. The germline gives CDR1 SGHAT, CDR2 FQNNGV. The length of the CDR3 is 15 residues. V shed 4 bases, J shed 8 bases, and the junction held 6 bases outside the gene matches.

This clonotype appeared many times. V gene TRBV5-1 combines with J gene TRBJ2-7; D remains ambiguous. With 0 bases removed from V and 2 bases from J, the gap between germline ends came to 15 bases. The germline gives CDR1 SGHRS, CDR2 YFSETQ. The CDR3 length is 16 residues. Written as DNA, the CDR3 is TGCGCCAGCAGCTTGGATGGCGTGGTCGCGGCCTACGAGCAGTACTTC. This codes for CASSLDGVVAAYEQYF.

The rearrangement uses TRBV25-1 and TRBJ2-1; 7 positions agree with TRBD1. The V and J ends lost 2 bases and 3 bases, in that order; junction bases with no gene match: 13. CDR3 size: 18 residues. Germline CDR1 is MGHDK and CDR2 is SYGVNS. This CDR3 is CASSEDRAPHRYYNEQFF. The CDR3 nucleotides read TGTGCCAGCAGTGAAGACAGGGCCCCCCACCGATACTACAATGAGCAGTTCTTC. Supplemented by reference TRBV25-1 and TRBJ2-1, the full variable domain reads EADIYQTPRYLVIGTGKKITLECSQTMGHDKMYWYQQDPGMELHLIHYSYGVNSTEKGDLSSESTVSRIRTEHFPLTLESARPSHTSQYLCASSEDRAPHRYYNEQFFGPGTRLTVL.

CDR3 amino acids: CASSRQGESPLHF. CDR3 bases: TGTGCCAGCAGTAGACAGGGAGAATCACCCCTCCACTTT. The chain recombines TRBV12-3 or TRBV12-4 with TRBJ1-6, with 7 bases matching TRBD1. CDR3 length: 13 residues. The V and J ends lost 5 bases and 10 bases, in that order; junction bases with no gene match: 5.

The V and J genes are TRBV12-3 or TRBV12-4 and TRBJ1-6, with 8 bases that match TRBD1. The CDR3 contains 15 residues. Trimming at V came to 2 bases and at J to 7 bases, leaving 4 bases not matched to a gene. The CDR3, as DNA: TGTGCCAGCAGTTTAACCGGGACAGGAAATTCACCCCTCCACTTT. As protein: CASSLTGTGNSPLHF.

This clonotype was seen a few times. The J gene is TRBJ1-2, the V gene TRBV12-3 or TRBV12-4; no firm D call. V lost 6 bases and J lost 1, with 9 bases in between. The CDR3 sequence is 13 residues long. As DNA, the CDR3 is TGTGCCAGCAGCCAGCTCCTTAACTATGGCTACACCTTC. Translated: CASSQLLNYGYTF.

The rearrangement links TRBV5-1 to TRBJ2-5, with 13 bases lining up with TRBD2. There are 17 residues in the CDR3. CDR1 is SGHRS and CDR2 is YFSETQ in the germline V gene. Unmatched junction bases numbered 6, after V lost 0 bases and J lost 4 bases. The CDR3 spells CASSLVAGLAGSETQYF. The CDR3 bases are TGCGCCAGCAGCTTGGTAGCGGGACTAGCGGGATCAGAGACCCAGTACTTC.

This clonotype came up many times. The V call is TRBV6-6, the J call TRBJ2-1; D might be TRBD2 (6 bases). V shed 6 bases and J shed 7 bases, with 16 bases lying between them. This CDR3 comprises 14 residues. CDR1 is MNHNY, CDR2 SVGAGI, per germline (reference sequence). CDR3 nucleotides: TGTGCCAGCAGGCCGGGGCGGGGTGGGAATGAGCAGTTCTTC. Translating it yields CASRPGRGGNEQFF.

The chain recombines TRBV19 with TRBJ2-4; D possibly corresponds to TRBD1 (6 bases). Germline V gives CDR1 LNHDA, CDR2 SQIVND (reference sequence). Deletions cut 2 bases from V and 4 bases from J, with 15 bases between. The CDR3 length is 16 residues. CDR3 nucleotides: TGTGCCAGTAGTATAAACCTTGAACAGGGTAAAAACATTCAGTACTTC. Translating gives CASSINLEQGKNIQYF.